A selection of T cell receptor beta chains follows, all from one sample in a study of blood T cell repertoires in COVID-19. Some clones are missing from TCRdb's copy, which holds only in-frame ones; the method was immunoSEQ multiplex PCR. The sample lists a few hundred thousand clones, roughly 89% occurring once. What was sequenced was PBMCs or T cells enriched from blood (not recorded which). The receptors here all came from a woman aged 18 to 35 who had recovered from COVID-19. The CDR3 runs from the conserved cysteine through the conserved F or W. The D gene is left open where the match is weak. Some rows have no size entry. The others give once, few or many, or a class for an expanded clone.

>TRBD2|once|TRBV28|TRBJ2-7
TGTGCCAGCAGTCCCCTCCCTAGAGCGGGAGAGGCCTACGAGCAGTACTTC
CASSPLPRAGEAYEQYF
>.|.|TRBV12-3/TRBV12-4|TRBJ1-2
TGTGCCAGCAACGGACTCAACTATGGCTACACCTTC
CASNGLNYGYTF
>.|.|TRBV7-8|TRBJ2-7
TGTGCCAGCAGCTTAGTTTCCTTTATCTACGAGCAGTACTTC
CASSLVSFIYEQYF
>TRBD1|once|TRBV6-2/TRBV6-3|TRBJ1-2
TGTGCCAGCAGCGCCACAGGGGGCAGCTATGGCTACACCTTC
CASSATGGSYGYTF
>.|.|TRBV30|TRBJ1-1
TGTGCCTGGAGTCAAGACTTATCTGAAGCTTTCTTT
CAWSQDLSEAFF
>TRBD2|few|TRBV27|TRBJ2-7
TGTGCCAGCAGCCTTAGCGGGAGGGCCCCCCGCGACGAGCAGTACTTC
CASSLSGRAPRDEQYF
>TRBD1|.|TRBV4-1|TRBJ1-2
TGCGCCAGCAGCCAGGGCAGACAGGGCAACTATGGCTACACCTTC
CASSQGRQGNYGYTF
>TRBD1|once|TRBV29-1|TRBJ1-2
TGCAGCGTTGGGACAGGGAACAACTATGGCTACACCTTC
CSVGTGNNYGYTF
>.|.|TRBV12-3/TRBV12-4|TRBJ2-7
TGTGCCAGCAGTTTCGTCAGGGTGTACGAGCAGTACTTC
CASSFVRVYEQYF
>.|.|TRBV20-1|TRBJ2-4
TGCAGTGCTAGTCCCCCCCCGGTAGCCAAAAACATTCAGTACTTC
CSASPPPVAKNIQYF
>.|.|TRBV5-6|TRBJ1-2
TGTGCCAGCTCGGATACGGGAGGGAGCGGCTATGGCTACACCTTC
CASSDTGGSGYGYTF
>TRBD2|.|TRBV14|TRBJ2-7
TGTGCCAGCAGCCATCTGGGACTAGCGGGAGGCCGTCTCGAGCAGTACTTC
CASSHLGLAGGRLEQYF
>TRBD2|.|TRBV19|TRBJ2-2
TGTGCCAGTACCCCGACTAGCTTTGACTCCACCGGGGAGCTGTTTTTT
CASTPTSFDSTGELFF
>.|.|TRBV19|TRBJ2-7
TGTGCCAGTAGTATAGATACAGAGTCCTACGAGCAGTACTTC
CASSIDTESYEQYF
>.|.|TRBV15|TRBJ1-2
TGTGCCACCAGCAGACCAGCTTGGAGGGTGGGTGGCTATGGCTACACCTTC
CATSRPAWRVGGYGYTF
>TRBD1|.|TRBV19|TRBJ1-2
TGTGCCAGTAGTACACAGGGGTCCCAAGGAGGCTACACCTTC
CASSTQGSQGGYTF
>TRBD2|.|TRBV27|TRBJ2-7
TGTGCCAGCAGTCCATTAGCGGGAGGAGTCGAGCAGTACTTC
CASSPLAGGVEQYF
>TRBD1|.|TRBV28|TRBJ1-5
TGTGCCAGCAGTAGGACAGGGGGCACCAATCAGCCCCAGCATTTT
CASSRTGGTNQPQHF
>TRBD1|.|TRBV7-8|TRBJ1-4
TGTGCCAGCAGCCGGGACAGGGGCCCGACGAAACTGTTTTTT
CASSRDRGPTKLFF
>TRBD1|.|TRBV28|TRBJ1-2
TGTGCCAGCAGTTTGGGGCCCGGGGGACAGGGGCATAGGTACTATGGCTACACCTTC
CASSLGPGGQGHRYYGYTF
>.|.|TRBV9|TRBJ1-1
TGTGCCAGCAGCCCCGGGGAACTGAACACTGAAGCTTTCTTT
CASSPGELNTEAFF
>TRBD1|.|TRBV11-3|TRBJ2-1
TGTGCCAGCAGCTTCGGGACAGGGTACCACAATGAGCAGTTCTTC
CASSFGTGYHNEQFF
>.|.|TRBV18|TRBJ1-2
TGTGCCAGCTCACCCGAACAGGGCGATCTAAATGGCTACACCTTC
CASSPEQGDLNGYTF
>TRBD2|once|TRBV28|TRBJ2-7
TGTGCCAGCAGTTTACCTAGCGGAGTCTACGAGCAGTACTTC
CASSLPSGVYEQYF
>TRBD2|.|TRBV11-3|TRBJ2-3
TGTGCCAGTTCCAGAGGGGCGGGGGATTGGGCAGATACGCAGTATTTT
CASSRGAGDWADTQYF
>TRBD2|.|TRBV6-2/TRBV6-3|TRBJ2-7
TGTGCCAGCAGTCAGCGGGAGTGGGCGCAGTACTTC
CASSQREWAQYF
>TRBD1|.|TRBV2|TRBJ1-5
TGTGCCAGCAGCCTACAGGGGAGGAATCAGCCCCAGCATTTT
CASSLQGRNQPQHF
>.|.|TRBV5-4|TRBJ2-7
TGTGCCAGCAGCTTGCTAGTGAACGAGCGAGAGCAGTACTTC
CASSLLVNEREQYF
>.|.|TRBV9|TRBJ2-1
TGTGCCAGCAGCTCTTCTTTGGGCAGCACCTCCTACAATGAGCAGTTCTTC
CASSSSLGSTSYNEQFF